The 24 T cell receptor beta chains below come from one sample, sequenced in a study of circulating CD8 cells and anti-PD-1 response in melanoma. Using roughly 14 ng of total RNA, TCR libraries were made with the QIAseq Immune Repertoire TCR panel. MiXCR was run by TCRdb on the reads, yielding one entry per CDR3 protein. The table records under 750 distinct CDR3 sequences, approximately 10% of them present only once. Sorting of live CD3+CD8+TCRalphabeta+ cells by PD-1 and/or TIGIT gave four subsets. Source: CD8+ T cells from PBMCs, taken at baseline or after one month of anti-PD-1 therapy (not recorded which). All receptors derive from a human donor with melanoma.

The CDR3 DNA follows: TGTACCAACAGTTTAGTCAGGGGGCACGAGCAGTACTTC. It is translated as CTNSLVRGHEQYF. V and J are TRBV28 and TRBJ2-7; TRBD1 aligns across 8 bases. Germline lookup yields CDR1 MDHEN and CDR2 SYDVKM. The length of the CDR3 is 13 residues.

This clonotype is categorized as medium-sized. The CDR3 loop reads CASSPGNQPQHF. The CDR3 DNA sequence: TGTGCCAGCAGTCCGGGAAATCAGCCCCAGCATTTT. The gene calls are TRBV27 and TRBJ1-5; D remains unclear. The germline V and J ends were trimmed by 5 bases and 4 bases, with 6 bases remaining between them. Germline assignment: CDR1 MNHEY and CDR2 SMNVEV (reference sequence). The CDR3 has 12 residues.

In its sample, this clonotype is medium-sized. Without the conserved terminal phenylalanine or tryptophan, this CDR3 likely stems from a read error. This chain joins TRBV2 and TRBJ2-7; 9 bases match TRBD1. CDR1 and CDR2 (germline): SNHLY, FYNNEI. The length of the CDR3 is 14 residues. J gave up 2 bases and V 6 bases, and 5 bases lay outside the gene matches. DNA of the CDR3: TGTGCCAGCAGCGGACAGGGGACGGCCTACGAGCAGTACCTC. This gives the protein CASSGQGTAYEQYL.

By frequency in the sample, this clonotype is medium-sized. This rearrangement joins TRBV19 to TRBJ2-5, with a weak D call TRBD2 (5 bases). V was trimmed by 3 bases and J by 2 bases, leaving 10 bases between them. CDR1 is LNHDA, CDR2 SQIVND, per germline (reference sequence). This CDR3 comprises 14 residues. Here the CDR3 reads CASSIWTHQETQYF. The CDR3 region has the DNA TGTGCCAGTAGTATTTGGACTCATCAAGAGACCCAGTACTTC.

A few counts support this clonotype. The chain joins TRBV24-1 to TRBJ2-3; 9 nucleotides line up with TRBD2. CDR3 length: 14 amino acids. CDR1 and CDR2 (germline): KGHDR, SFDVKD. The ends lost 7 bases at V and 2 bases at J; junction bases unmatched: 3. For the CDR3, the DNA is TGTGCCACCAGCAAGCGGGGGGACACAGATACGCAGTATTTT. This encodes CATSKRGDTDTQYF.

By frequency in the sample, this clonotype is medium-sized. The V gene is TRBV4-3, the J gene TRBJ2-1, with 8 positions matching TRBD2. Germline-derived CDR1 and CDR2 are LGHNA and YSLEER. Germline trimming cut 0 bases from V and 4 bases from J; bases unmatched to any gene: 8. The CDR3 consists of 17 residues. Written as DNA, the CDR3 is TGCGCCAGCAGCCAAGATTACCGGGGGGGCTGGTACAATGAGCAGTTCTTC. This sequence encodes CASSQDYRGGWYNEQFF.

The chain has TRBV7-3 and TRBJ2-3; the match to TRBD2 covers 7 bases. CDR1 and CDR2 from the germline V gene are SGHTA and FQGTGA. The CDR3 extends over 14 amino acids. With 3 bases clipped from V and 1 base from J, the junction kept 1 base outside the gene matches. The chain's CDR3 is CASSLLAGTDTQYF. In DNA, the CDR3 is TGTGCCAGCAGCTTGCTAGCGGGCACAGATACGCAGTATTTT.

Judged by abundance, this clonotype is medium-sized (0.01 to 0.1%). The genes are TRBV2 and TRBJ2-5; D possibly matches TRBD1 or TRBD2 (6 bases each). The germline CDR1 and CDR2 sequences are SNHLY and FYNNEI. CDR3 length: 12 residues. Between the trimmed V and J ends, which lost 8 bases and 5 bases, there was a span of 12 bases. CDR3 DNA: TGTGCCAGCGAGGGGGGCCCGGAGACCCAGTACTTC. Translated: CASEGGPETQYF.

This clonotype qualifies as medium-sized. The chain joins TRBV29-1 to TRBJ2-7, with a weak D call TRBD2 (5 bases). Germline V CDR1 and CDR2: SQVTM, ANQGSEA. V lost 7 bases to trimming and J lost 2 bases, with 18 bases between them. This CDR3 comprises 14 residues. CDR3 DNA: TGCAGCGAGAGGGAATTATTGCGTCCCTACGAGCAGTACTTC. Translation gives CSERELLRPYEQYF.

This chain joins TRBV2 and TRBJ2-7; 9 bases are shared with TRBD1. Trimming removed 6 bases from V and 2 bases from J; junction bases left unmatched: 5. The CDR3 is made up of 14 amino acids. Germline V CDR1 and CDR2: SNHLY, FYNNEI. DNA of the CDR3: TGTGCCAGCAGCGGACAGGGGACGGCCTACGAGCAGTACTTC. Translation: CASSGQGTAYEQYF.

The chain carries TRBV19 and TRBJ1-1, with D unclear. The CDR3 spans 13 residues. Trimming cost V 4 bases and J 1 base, with 7 bases left between them. Germline assignment: CDR1 LNHDA and CDR2 SQIVND (reference sequence). For the CDR3, the DNA is TGTGCCAGTAGTAACCAGAAGAACACTGAAGCTTTCTTT. This codes for CASSNQKNTEAFF.

By sample share, this clonotype is medium-sized. The chain has TRBV2 and TRBJ2-3; TRBD2 might be the D (6 bases). In germline, CDR1 is SNHLY, CDR2 FYNNEI. This CDR3 contains 14 residues. The V and J ends lost 5 bases and 0 bases respectively, with 9 bases between them. This chain's CDR3 is CASSRGMSTDTQYF. For the CDR3, the DNA is TGTGCCAGCAGTCGGGGGATGAGCACAGATACGCAGTATTTT.

This clonotype is deemed medium-sized. This chain links TRBV16 with TRBJ2-7, with D unresolved. This CDR3 comprises 13 residues. Trimming cost V 4 bases and J 5 bases, with 12 bases left between them. Per germline, CDR1 KGHSY and CDR2 FQNENV. DNA for the CDR3: TGTGCCAGCAGCCGGGCTTACGGCAACGAGCAGTACTTC. It translates to CASSRAYGNEQYF.

In its sample, this clonotype is large (0.1 to 1%). V usage is TRBV2 and J usage is TRBJ2-7, with D hard to call. The CDR3 sequence is 11 residues long. Germline V CDR1 and CDR2: SNHLY, FYNNEI. V dropped 8 bases and J dropped 4 bases, with 9 bases sitting between them. This CDR3 reads CASAHGYEQYF. CDR3 DNA: TGTGCCAGCGCTCACGGGTACGAGCAGTACTTC.

This clonotype ranks as medium-sized. The V and J genes are TRBV11-2 and TRBJ2-7; 10 bases are shared with TRBD2. Germline V gene data show CDR1 as SGHAT and CDR2 as FQNNGV. This CDR3 spans 13 amino acids. V trimming: 3 bases; J trimming: 6 bases; junction bases outside the gene matches: 2. In DNA form, the CDR3 reads TGTGCCAGCAGCTTCGGGACTAGCGTCGAGCAGTACTTC. Translating it yields CASSFGTSVEQYF.

On this clonotype itself: This may be a read error: a much more frequent sequence differs by one nucleotide. J is TRBJ2-3 and V is TRBV4-3; TRBD2 matches 7 bases. CDR1 is LGHNA and CDR2 is YSLEER in the germline V gene. The ends lost 3 bases at V and 8 bases at J; junction bases unmatched: 8. The CDR3 contains 14 residues. The CDR3 DNA is TGCGCCAGCAGCCACGGGGGGACGGCAGGTACGCAGTATTTT. This codes for CASSHGGTAGTQYF.

This clonotype ranks as medium-sized. V usage is TRBV4-1 and J usage is TRBJ2-5; 7 nucleotides align to TRBD2. J lost 5 bases, V lost 3 bases, and 12 bases had no gene match. The germline CDR1 and CDR2 sequences are MGHRA and YSYEKL. The CDR3 is 16 amino acids. Here the CDR3 reads CASSQTPTSMGETQYF. The CDR3 DNA reads as TGCGCCAGCAGCCAGACTCCGACTAGCATGGGTGAGACCCAGTACTTC.

By its share, this clonotype is medium-sized. This chain uses TRBV5-8 with TRBJ2-2, with D unclear. Trimming shortened V by 4 bases and J by 6 bases, and 25 bases separated the two germline ends. Germline CDR1 is SGHTS and CDR2 is YDEGEE. The CDR3 has 18 residues. The CDR3 reads CASSLEDRFVVVAGELFF. CDR3 bases: TGTGCCAGCAGCCTTGAGGACCGATTCGTTGTAGTAGCCGGGGAGCTGTTTTTT.

Concerning this clonotype itself: A much more abundant neighbour one base away suggests this may be a read error. The chain links TRBV5-5 to TRBJ1-2; TRBD1 is a possible D gene (5 bases). The CDR3 totals 15 residues. The ends were cut back, 3 bases at V and 6 bases at J, with 18 bases in the middle. Germline CDR1 SGHKS, CDR2 YYEKEE (reference sequence). DNA of the CDR3: TGTGCCAGCAGCTCCACGATAATGTCGGACAATGGCTACACCTTC. Its translation: CASSSTIMSDNGYTF.

The CDR3 here is CATSPSGGYTGELFF. DNA for the CDR3: TGTGCCACCAGTCCTAGCGGGGGCTACACCGGGGAGCTGTTTTTT. This chain connects TRBV15 to TRBJ2-2; 10 positions match TRBD2. J gave up 3 bases and V 6 bases, and 4 bases lay outside the gene matches. Germline V lookup: CDR1 LNHNV, CDR2 YYDKDF (reference sequence). This CDR3 is built from 15 residues.

This clonotype is medium-sized by share. The CDR3 protein is CASTIGGFNQPQHF. The CDR3 nucleotides are TGTGCCAGTACCATAGGGGGGTTCAATCAGCCCCAGCATTTT. The chain combines TRBV19 with TRBJ1-5; tentatively, D is TRBD1 (6 bases). The CDR3 totals 14 residues. Germline values: CDR1 LNHDA, CDR2 SQIVND (reference sequence). Trimming took off 7 bases at V and 3 bases at J, with 13 bases between the two ends. The full variable domain, completed using reference TRBV19 and TRBJ1-5, is DGGITQSPKYLFRKEGQNVTLSCEQNLNHDAMYWYRQDPGQGLRLIYYSQIVNDFQKGDIAEGYSVSREKKESFPLTVTSAQKNPTAFYLCASTIGGFNQPQHFGDGTRLSIL.

In this sample, this clonotype is medium-sized. J is TRBJ2-7 and V is TRBV5-6; 8 bases agree with TRBD1. This CDR3 has 14 amino acids. The junction had 4 bases not matched to a gene; V was cut back by 5 bases and J by 0 bases. Germline CDR1 and CDR2: SGHDT and YYEEEE. In DNA, the CDR3 is TGTGCCAGCAGTTGGACAGGGAGCTCCTACGAGCAGTACTTC. Translated, it gives CASSWTGSSYEQYF.

In regard to this clonotype: A read error may be the cause here, since a much bigger clone is one base away. This sequence joins TRBV9 and TRBJ2-2; 8 nucleotides align to TRBD2. CDR3 length: 18 amino acids. CDR1 is SGDLS, CDR2 YYNGEE, per germline. CDR3 nucleotides: TGTGCCAGCAGCGACGATGTGGAAGCGGGGGCGAACTCCGGGGAGCTGTTTTTT. As protein: CASSDDVEAGANSGELFF.

This clonotype qualifies as medium-sized. The chain is built from TRBV28 and TRBJ2-7, with 10 bases aligning to TRBD1. J was trimmed by 5 bases and V by 5 bases; bases with no gene match: 6. Germline V gives CDR1 MDHEN, CDR2 SYDVKM. The CDR3 totals 14 residues. The chain's CDR3 is CASSPGQGFDEQYF. In DNA, the CDR3 is TGTGCCAGCAGTCCGGGACAGGGGTTCGACGAGCAGTACTTC.